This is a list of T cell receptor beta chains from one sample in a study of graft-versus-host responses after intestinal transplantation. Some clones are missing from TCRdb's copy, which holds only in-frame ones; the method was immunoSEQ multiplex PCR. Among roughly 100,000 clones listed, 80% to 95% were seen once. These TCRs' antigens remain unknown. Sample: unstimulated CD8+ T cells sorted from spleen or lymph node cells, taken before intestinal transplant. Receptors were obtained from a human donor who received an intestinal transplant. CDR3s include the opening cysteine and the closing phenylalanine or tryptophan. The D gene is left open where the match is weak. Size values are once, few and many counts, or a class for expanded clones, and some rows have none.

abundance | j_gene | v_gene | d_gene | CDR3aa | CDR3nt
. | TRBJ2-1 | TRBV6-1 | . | CASSGNRVGHNEQFF | TGTGCCAGCAGTGGTAACAGGGTGGGACACAATGAGCAGTTCTTC
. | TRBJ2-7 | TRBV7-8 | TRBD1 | CASSFSGQGAHEQYF | TGTGCCAGCAGCTTCTCAGGACAGGGGGCCCACGAGCAGTACTTC
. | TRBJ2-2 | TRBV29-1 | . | CSVEDTGELFF | TGCAGCGTTGAAGACACCGGGGAGCTGTTTTTT
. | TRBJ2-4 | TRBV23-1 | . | CASTRGGGVFAKNIQYF | TGCGCCAGCACTCGAGGGGGTGGGGTTTTTGCCAAAAACATTCAGTACTTC
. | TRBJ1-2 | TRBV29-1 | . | CSVEPGSSYGYTF | TGCAGCGTTGAACCGGGGAGCTCCTATGGCTACACCTTC
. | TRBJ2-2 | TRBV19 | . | CASSLSISGELFF | TGTGCCAGTAGTCTTAGTATTTCCGGGGAGCTGTTTTTT
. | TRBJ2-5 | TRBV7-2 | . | CASSSDGYQETQYF | TGTGCCAGCAGCTCCGACGGGTACCAAGAGACCCAGTACTTC
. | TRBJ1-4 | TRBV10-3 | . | CAISESSRINEKLFF | TGTGCCATCAGTGAGTCGAGCCGGATAAATGAAAAACTGTTTTTT
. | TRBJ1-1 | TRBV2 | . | CASSVAVGTEAFF | TGTGCCAGCAGTGTGGCAGTAGGGACTGAAGCTTTCTTT
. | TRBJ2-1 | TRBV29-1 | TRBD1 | CSEGTEYNEQFF | TGCAGCGAGGGGACAGAGTACAATGAGCAGTTCTTC
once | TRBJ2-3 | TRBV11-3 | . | CASSPRVGPSTDTQYF | TGTGCCAGCAGCCCCAGGGTGGGACCTAGCACAGATACGCAGTATTTT
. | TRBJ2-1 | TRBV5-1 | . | CASSPSEGWNNEQFF | TGCGCCAGCAGCCCGTCCGAGGGATGGAACAATGAGCAGTTCTTC
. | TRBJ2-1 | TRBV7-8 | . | CASSLGGRGIDNEQFF | TGTGCCAGCAGCTTAGGCGGCAGGGGTATAGACAATGAGCAGTTCTTC